The 7 T cell receptor beta chains listed next were all sequenced from one sample in a study of shared clonotypes between healthy human individuals. Naive CD8 cells were CD45RO-negative, positively selected for CCR7, excluding terminally differentiated effector memory CD45RA+ cells. Sequencing was performed with immunoSEQ multiplex PCR; in TCRdb, only in-frame clones are kept and a portion is missing. The sample has fewer than 1 million clones, 95% to 97% seen once. Input material: naive CD8+ T cells sorted from blood. Every receptor here comes from a man aged 30-40 years in good health.

V gene TRBV9 combines with J gene TRBJ2-7; the D gene is possibly TRBD1 (7 bases). Per the germline V gene, CDR1 is SGDLS and CDR2 is YYNGEE. Trimming took off 0 bases at V and 5 bases at J, with 12 bases between the two ends. The CDR3 is 14 amino acids. CDR3 nucleotides: TGTGCCAGCAGCGTAGGGGGGGACAGCCACGAGCAGTACTTC. Its protein product is CASSVGGDSHEQYF.

CDR3 residues: CASSGYNYGYTF. Here the CDR3 DNA reads TGTGCCAGCAGCGGTTACAACTATGGCTACACCTTC. The chain uses TRBV9 and TRBJ1-2; D gene unclear. Germline V gene data show CDR1 as SGDLS and CDR2 as YYNGEE. Trimming pared 3 bases from V and 2 bases from J, leaving 5 bases between. This CDR3 contains 12 residues.

This chain connects TRBV5-1 to TRBJ2-1; D is possibly TRBD2 (5 bases). Trimming removed 3 bases from V and 4 bases from J, with 11 bases in between. This CDR3 region has 14 residues. The V gene's germline CDR1 is SGHRS and CDR2 YFSETQ. CDR3 in amino acids: CASSWTGDYNEQFF. The CDR3 nucleotides are TGCGCCAGCAGCTGGACCGGGGATTACAATGAGCAGTTCTTC.

The chain combines TRBV12-2 with TRBJ1-3; the table's D gene call, TRBD1, was not cross checked with the DNA. TRBV12-2 constitutes a pseudogene. This CDR3 has 17 amino acids. The CDR3 loop is CASRSTRQGAAGNTIYF. CDR3 coding DNA: TGTGCAAGTCGCTCCACCCGACAGGGGGCTGCTGGAAACACCATATATTTT.

The chain employs TRBV5-5 and TRBJ2-3; the D gene is possibly TRBD1 (6 bases). This CDR3 spans 17 amino acids. Looked up from germline, CDR1 is SGHKS and CDR2 is YYEKEE (reference sequence). V lost 3 bases and J 3 bases, leaving 20 bases between the germline ends. As DNA, the CDR3 is TGTGCCAGCAGCTCAAGATCAGCAGGGGTAATAACAGATACGCAGTATTTT. It is translated as CASSSRSAGVITDTQYF.

The V gene is TRBV9, the J gene TRBJ1-2; D perhaps matches TRBD1 (6 bases). The germline gives CDR1 SGDLS, CDR2 YYNGEE. The length of the CDR3 is 16 residues. Trimming stripped 1 base from V and 3 bases from J, with 16 bases between. CDR3 sequence reads: CASSVTGGGRDYGYTF. Here the CDR3 DNA reads TGTGCCAGCAGCGTAACCGGAGGGGGGCGCGACTATGGCTACACCTTC. Based on the CDR3 plus reference TRBV9 and TRBJ1-2, the full variable domain is DSGVTQTPKHLITATGQRVTLRCSPRSGDLSVYWYQQSLDQGLQFLIQYYNGEERAKGNILERFSAQQFPDLHSELNLSSLELGDSALYFCASSVTGGGRDYGYTFGSGTRLTVV.

The chain employs TRBV27 and TRBJ2-2; D is undetermined. The CDR3 totals 17 residues. CDR1 MNHEY and CDR2 SMNVEV come from the germline V gene (reference sequence). The V end lost 2 bases, the J end lost 5 bases, and 18 bases lay between the germline ends. The CDR3 coding sequence is TGTGCCAGCAGTTTAGCAATTCCAGCGTGGGGAACCGGGGAGCTGTTTTTT. It yields the protein CASSLAIPAWGTGELFF.